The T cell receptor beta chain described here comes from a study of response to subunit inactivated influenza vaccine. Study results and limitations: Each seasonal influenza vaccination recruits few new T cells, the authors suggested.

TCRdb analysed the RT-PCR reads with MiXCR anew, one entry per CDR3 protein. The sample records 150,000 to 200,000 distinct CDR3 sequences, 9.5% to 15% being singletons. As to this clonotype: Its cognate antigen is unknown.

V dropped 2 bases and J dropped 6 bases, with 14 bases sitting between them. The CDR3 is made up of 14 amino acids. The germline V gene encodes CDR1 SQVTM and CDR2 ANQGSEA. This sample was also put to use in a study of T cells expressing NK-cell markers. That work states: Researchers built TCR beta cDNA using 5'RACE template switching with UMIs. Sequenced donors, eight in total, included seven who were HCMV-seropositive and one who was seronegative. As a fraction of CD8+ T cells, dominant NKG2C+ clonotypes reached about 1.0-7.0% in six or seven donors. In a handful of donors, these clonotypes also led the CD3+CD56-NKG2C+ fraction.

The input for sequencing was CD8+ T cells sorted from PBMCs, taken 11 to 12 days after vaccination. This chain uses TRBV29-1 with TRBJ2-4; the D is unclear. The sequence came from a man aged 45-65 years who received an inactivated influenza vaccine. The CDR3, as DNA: TGCAGCGTTGAAATAAGGGAACGGAGAAACATTCAGTACTTC. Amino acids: CSVEIRERRNIQYF.